The rows below give T cell receptor beta chains drawn from one sample of a study of blood T cell repertoires in COVID-19. Some clones are missing from TCRdb's copy, which holds only in-frame ones; the method was immunoSEQ multiplex PCR. The profile shows around 70,000 clones, 90% of them singletons. The source material was peripheral blood. These receptors were collected from a middle-aged man with acute or convalescent COVID-19. CDR3s leave out the opening cysteine and the closing phenylalanine or tryptophan.

v_gene	j_gene	CDR3aa
TRBV15	TRBJ2-3	ATSGRSTDTQY
TRBV5-1	TRBJ1-6	ASSLDRGSHSPLH
TRBV7-2	TRBJ1-6	ASSRQGMVNSPLH
TRBV5-4	TRBJ1-6	ASSLGLQTNSPLH
TRBV10-3	TRBJ2-6	AISVGTASGANVLT
TRBV18	TRBJ1-2	ASTGDRNYGYT
TRBV9	TRBJ2-7	ASSVTGQTYEQY
TRBV12-5	TRBJ2-1	ASGTGQGINEQF
TRBV6-5	TRBJ2-1	ASSFVVVHSYNEQF
TRBV28	TRBJ2-2	ASSYLRGTGELF
TRBV5-1	TRBJ1-1	ASSWEQGSTEAF
TRBV4-1	TRBJ2-2	ASSRTGQNTGELF
TRBV3-1/TRBV3-2	TRBJ2-5	ASSQNGYQETQY
TRBV10-2	TRBJ1-2	ASSERQGGGYT
TRBV7-2	TRBJ2-3	ASSLKPLAGGFSDTQY
TRBV6-5	TRBJ1-4	ASRGLNEKLF
TRBV4-1	TRBJ1-1	ASRDRGTEAF
TRBV24-1	TRBJ2-1	ATSDPDRSGVNEQF
TRBV5-3	TRBJ2-4	ARSRDRGHSKNIQY
TRBV7-9	TRBJ1-1	ASSLWNTEAF
TRBV4-1	TRBJ1-1	ASSQVERMGMNTEAF
TRBV28	TRBJ1-3	ASSTSGSVSGNTIY
TRBV25-1	TRBJ1-2	ASSVPGADDSRGYT
TRBV27	TRBJ2-1	ASSPGTSTYNEQF
TRBV19	TRBJ1-1	ASSHRVLEAF
TRBV5-4	TRBJ2-5	ASSLGQQETQY